Sequencing of this T cell receptor beta chain was carried out in a study of blood T cell repertoires in COVID-19 (dated by TCRdb to 2020 to 2021). Turning to the overall study: Samples from collaborators originated in the United States, Italy and Spain and spanned both the acute and convalescent phases of COVID-19. The prospective study material was composed of cDNA or gDNA derived from T cells, B-cell-depleted T cells, or PBMCs. Subjects who had been exposed to COVID-19, were actively infected with it, or had recovered from it provided the deeply sampled blood TCRbeta repertoires that made up the dataset. Where available, HLA class I and class II types were obtained from metadata supplied by the sample provider rather than from assay-based typing. A de-identified subject ID, COVID-19 status, age in years and sex were almost always included in the sample metadata. The samples were drawn from the first 160 participants of the ongoing ImmuneRACE study and from some 1,300 subjects provided by 6 global collaborators. A freely available public database, intended as a resource for researchers studying the immune response to SARS-CoV-2, is where the repertoires were released. Results the study describes overall, beyond this receptor: Clinical and demographic metadata were provided uncurated, with the amount varying by source and participant.

Whole blood was collected in K2EDTA tubes by collaborating institutions according to the institutions' own protocols. Collaborator samples were shipped for TCRbeta analysis as frozen whole blood, isolated PBMCs, or DNA extracted from either sample type. With respect to this clone: No antigen is known for it. The sample holds no much larger clone one base away, and base qualities are not on file.

TCRbeta CDR3 regions were amplified from genomic DNA using the immunoSEQ Assay, a bias-controlled multiplex PCR. In the paper's pipeline: Nucleated cell counts per sample were estimated from amplification of reference gene primers within the assay. Sequence reads were collapsed and filtered to measure the absolute abundance of every unique TCRbeta CDR3 rearrangement. For each sample, productive Simpson clonality was calculated by taking the square root of Simpson's diversity index across productive rearrangements. TCRdb re-hosts the immuneACCESS table, in-frame sequences only. Its copies lack some clones; in the studies checked, an unresolved V gene accounts for under half of them, and the cause for the rest is not known. V, J and clone size are taken as reported in that table, and D and trimming were inferred from the DNA itself. Within this sample are roughly 95,000 clones, with 82% of them counted one time only. More than 15% of the sample comes from the top ten.

Specimen: peripheral blood. The receptor was isolated from a man older than 75 with acute or convalescent COVID-19.

The sequenced DNA is TGTGCCAGCAGTTTAGAGGGTCTTGGCTACACCTTC. This gives the protein CASSLEGLGYTF. In this chain, TRBV28 is recombined with TRBJ1-2; a confident D gene designation cannot be given. The V end loses 2 bases and the J end loses 7 bases, and a stretch of 8 bases separates them. The germline V gene sets CDR1 to MDHEN and CDR2 to SYDVKM. From its cysteine to its phenylalanine, the CDR3 spans 12 amino acids. The read is trimmed to its CDR3 DNA, 36 bases read in frame from base 1.